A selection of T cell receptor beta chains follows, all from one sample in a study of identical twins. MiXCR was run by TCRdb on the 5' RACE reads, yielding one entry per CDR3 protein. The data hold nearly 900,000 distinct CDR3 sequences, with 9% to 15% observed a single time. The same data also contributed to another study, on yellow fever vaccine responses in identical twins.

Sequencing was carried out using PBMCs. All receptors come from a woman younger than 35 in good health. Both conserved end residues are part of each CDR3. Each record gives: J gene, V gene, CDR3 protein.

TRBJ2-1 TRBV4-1 CASSQGISRLGYNEQFF
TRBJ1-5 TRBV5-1 CASSPGGEGRQPQHF
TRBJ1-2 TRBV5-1 CASSSSGFYGYTF
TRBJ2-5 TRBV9 CASSASTGTETQYF
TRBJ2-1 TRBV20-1 CSSEGASGSDEQFF
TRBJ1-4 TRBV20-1 CSAEGFAEKLFF
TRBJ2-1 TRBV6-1 CASSEQARGNEQFF
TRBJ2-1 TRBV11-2 CASSRKGQESGALRNEQFF
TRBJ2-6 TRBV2 CASCLEPQVQSTGANVLTF
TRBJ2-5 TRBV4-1 CASSQGPTSGPQETQYF
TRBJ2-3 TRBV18 CASSLQGAVADTQYF
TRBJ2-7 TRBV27 CASSLPGTARSEQYF
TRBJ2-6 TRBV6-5 CASSYAGPSSGANVLTF
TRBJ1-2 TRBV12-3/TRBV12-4 CASSSGTGARNGYTF
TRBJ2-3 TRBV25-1 CAREEVSSTDTQYF